This record concerns one TCR beta chain sequence. This clonotype has only a few counts. This clone's antigen is unknown. Within one base of it there is no much larger clone, and no base qualities were kept. The data were obtained in a study of T-cell reconstitution after alpha-beta-depleted transplantation in children (TCRdb year 2016). Some background on the complete study: T-cell immune reconstitution after TCRalphabeta/CD19-depleted allogeneic hematopoietic cell transplantation in children was quantitatively tracked in the study by means of TCR repertoire profiling. The paper's findings and limits, for the study overall: In some patients, high TCRbeta diversity at day 60 was attributed to recipient T cells and intrathymic progenitors that had survived conditioning. Over subsequent months, a decline in hyperexpanded clone frequencies was noted, and after one year, T-cell counts and TCRbeta diversity were mostly ascribed to newly produced T cells. About two months after transplant, the apparently early recovery of alphabetaT-cell counts reportedly depended on just several hundred clones that had expanded rapidly and came from non-depleted graft cells.

Germline trimming amounts to 10 bases on V and 1 base on J, with 12 as the count of junction bases outside the gene matches. Its CDR3 holds 16 amino acids, cysteine through phenylalanine. The retained sequence is limited to the CDR3, 48 bases, with the frame set at the first base. The CDR1 and CDR2 encoded by the germline V gene (reference sequence) are SEHNR and FQNEAQ. The treatment or condition label of this sample denotes: allogeneic hematopoietic cell transplantation with graft depleted of TCRalphabeta T cells and CD19 B cells. TCRalphabeta/CD19-depleted allogeneic hematopoietic cell grafts were given to the transplant recipients, all of whom were children. Library preparation was by PCR. The instrument was an Illumina HiSeq 2500. To normalize quantification of the TCRbeta repertoire, the TCR libraries were built with molecular barcoding that relied on unique molecular identifiers. TCRdb applied fastp at Q25 and MiXCR to the public reads, then kept only in-frame beta chains. Entries that share a CDR3 protein sequence are merged under the most common genes and DNA. This sample has a few hundred thousand distinct CDR3 sequences in its table, and 24% of those were observed once. Around 4.8% of the sample is taken by the ten largest.

The rearranged chain carries TRBV7-9 and TRBJ2-2, with 7 middle bases fitting TRBD2. The sequencing here drew on PBMCs, mostly from graft donor cells, taken 360 days after TCRalphabeta/CD19-depleted stem cell transplant. The receptor comes from a female patient between 2 and 10 years old who had a stem cell transplant for congenital amegakaryocytic thrombocytopenia, so the T cells may come from the graft donor. CDR3 reads: CAICPLSGQNTGELFF. DNA sequence: TGTGCCATCTGTCCTCTTAGCGGGCAGAACACCGGGGAGCTGTTTTTT. Supplemented by the reference TRBV7-9 and TRBJ2-2 proteins around the CDR3, the complete variable domain is DTGVSQNPRHKITKRGQNVTFRCDPISEHNRLYWYRQTLGQGPEFLTYFQNEAQLEKSRLLSDRFSAERPKGSFSTLEIQRTEQGDSAMYLCAICPLSGQNTGELFFGEGSRLTVL.